This is a list of T cell receptor beta chains from one sample in a study of CD8 T cells in Susac syndrome. TCRdb reanalysed the immunoSEQ multiplex PCR reads using MiXCR and keeps one entry per CDR3 protein. The sample shows around 180,000 distinct CDR3 sequences, 94% of them seen only once. Sequences were obtained from CD4+ T cells from PBMCs. These receptors all stem from a human donor with Susac syndrome. The CDR3 runs from the conserved cysteine through the conserved F or W. Each record gives: clone size, J gene, D gene, V gene, CDR3 DNA, CDR3 protein. D genes are given only for firm matches. Only some rows state a clone size, as once, few, many or a class for expanded clones.

size: NA
J: TRBJ1-3
D: NA
V: TRBV5-5
DNA: TGTGCCAGCAGCTTATATGGAAACACCATATATTTT
CDR3: CASSLYGNTIYF

size: few
J: TRBJ1-2
D: TRBD1
V: TRBV6-1
DNA: TGTGCCAGCAGTGAAAAATCAGGGGGCGATGGCTACACCTTC
CDR3: CASSEKSGGDGYTF

size: NA
J: TRBJ1-5
D: NA
V: TRBV20-1
DNA: TGCAGTGCTAGATCTAGGGCAGGGGGCAATCAGCCCCAGCATTTT
CDR3: CSARSRAGGNQPQHF

size: once
J: TRBJ1-1
D: NA
V: TRBV3-1
DNA: TGTGCCAGCAGCCAAGATGGGGGGCGCAGTGAAGCTTTCTTT
CDR3: CASSQDGGRSEAFF

size: NA
J: TRBJ1-1
D: NA
V: TRBV12-3/TRBV12-4
DNA: TGTGCCAGCAGTTCTTTGGGGAGGCGGAACACTGAAGCTTTCTTT
CDR3: CASSSLGRRNTEAFF

size: NA
J: TRBJ2-3
D: NA
V: TRBV5-8
DNA: TGTGCCAGCAGCCTTCCGACTAGCACAGATACGCAGTATTTT
CDR3: CASSLPTSTDTQYF

size: once
J: TRBJ1-2
D: TRBD1
V: TRBV3-1
DNA: TGTGCCAGCAGCCTCGGGGACAGGGGCTATGGCTACACCTTC
CDR3: CASSLGDRGYGYTF

size: NA
J: TRBJ1-6
D: NA
V: TRBV27
DNA: TGTGCCAGCAGTTTAACGTCGGTGAGCGGGAATTCACCCCTCCACTTT
CDR3: CASSLTSVSGNSPLHF

size: NA
J: TRBJ1-6
D: NA
V: TRBV12-3/TRBV12-4
DNA: TGTGCCAGCAGTTTGTCGAGTGGACACCCGAGGGATAATTCACCCCTCCACTTT
CDR3: CASSLSSGHPRDNSPLHF

size: NA
J: TRBJ2-2
D: TRBD1
V: TRBV7-9
DNA: TGTGCCAGCAGCACACACCGGGACAGGGGCACCGGGGAGCTGTTTTTT
CDR3: CASSTHRDRGTGELFF